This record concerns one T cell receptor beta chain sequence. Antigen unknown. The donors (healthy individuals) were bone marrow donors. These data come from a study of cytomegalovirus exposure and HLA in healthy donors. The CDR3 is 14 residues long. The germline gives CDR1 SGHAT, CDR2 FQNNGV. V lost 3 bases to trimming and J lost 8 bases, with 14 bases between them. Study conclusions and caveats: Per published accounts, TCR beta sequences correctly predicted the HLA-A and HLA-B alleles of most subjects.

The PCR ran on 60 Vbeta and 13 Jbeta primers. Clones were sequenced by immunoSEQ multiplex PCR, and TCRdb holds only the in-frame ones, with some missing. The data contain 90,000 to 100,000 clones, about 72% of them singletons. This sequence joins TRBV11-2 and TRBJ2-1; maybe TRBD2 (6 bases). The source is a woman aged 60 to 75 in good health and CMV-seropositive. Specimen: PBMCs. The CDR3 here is CASSFRLVLDEQFF. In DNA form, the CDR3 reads TGTGCCAGCAGCTTCCGACTAGTGCTCGATGAGCAGTTCTTC.